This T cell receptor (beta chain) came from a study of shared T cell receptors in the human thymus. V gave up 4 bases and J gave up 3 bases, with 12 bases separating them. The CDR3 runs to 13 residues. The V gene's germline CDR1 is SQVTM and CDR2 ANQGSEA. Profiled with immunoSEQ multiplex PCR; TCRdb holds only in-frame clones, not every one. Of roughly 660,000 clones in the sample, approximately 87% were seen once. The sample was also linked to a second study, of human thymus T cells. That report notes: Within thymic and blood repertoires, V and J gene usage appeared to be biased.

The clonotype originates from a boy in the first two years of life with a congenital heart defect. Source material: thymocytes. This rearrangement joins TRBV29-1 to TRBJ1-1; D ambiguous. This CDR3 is CSVVEKADTEAFF. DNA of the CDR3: TGCAGCGTTGTGGAGAAAGCGGACACTGAAGCTTTCTTT.